The T cell receptor beta chain described here comes from a study of regulatory T cells in long-lasting Graves disease. Overall study findings and caveats: Favored usage of TRBV28, TRBJ1-2 and TRBJ2-5 was recorded in persistent disease.

This clonotype was observed once. As yet, its antigen is unknown. The TCR beta library used iRepertoire HTBI primers with Arm-PCR amplification of CDR3. Original methodology: The identification of about 68 TRBV and 11 to 15 TRBJ segments was made across samples. One entry per CDR3 protein results from TCRdb running MiXCR on the multiplex PCR reads. TCRdb's processing, not the authors', yielded these V and J calls. The sample has about 340,000 distinct CDR3 sequences, 15% to 20% seen once. V was pared by 5 bases and J by 1 base, with 14 bases of the junction left unmatched. Germline V CDR1 and CDR2: LNHNV, YYDKDF (reference sequence). The CDR3 length is 18 residues. Noted time point: persistent/refractory GD, antithyroid drugs over 5 years with positive TRAb. Researchers made the TCR library from RNA that was extracted from PBMCs. American Thyroid Association guidelines defined Graves' disease diagnosis.

The TCR originated in a female donor with Graves disease. The sample in question was peripheral blood mononuclear cells (PBMCs), obtained when the disease was refractory, from a patient treated with antithyroid drugs. The chain joins TRBV15 to TRBJ2-1, with 7 bases lining up with TRBD1. DNA for the CDR3: TGTGCCACCAGCTCACCTCTAATCGGCAGGGGGTCCTACAATGAGCAGTTCTTC. Encoded protein: CATSSPLIGRGSYNEQFF.